Each of the 28 T cell receptor beta chains below was sequenced from the same sample in a study of T cell repertoires in cytomegalovirus infection. TCRdb used MiXCR to reprocess the reads, holding one entry per CDR3 protein. Among 740,000 or so distinct CDR3 sequences listed, about a third were seen once. The sequencing sample was made of PBMCs. The receptors here all came from a human donor in good health (CMV status not recorded). Some clones in this sample may be carry-over from other donors' samples.

About this clonotype itself: Germline is not matched at one junction end, which may reflect a read error. The rearrangement joins TRBV5-1 to TRBJ1-1, with 11 bases identical to TRBD1. Per the germline V gene, CDR1 is SGHRS and CDR2 is YFSETQ. The CDR3 runs to 15 residues. The DNA of the CDR3 is TGCGACAGCAGCTTGGACAGGGGGCGAGGGACTGAAGCTTTCTTT. Amino acid sequence: CDSSLDRGRGTEAFF. The variable domain in full, completed from reference TRBV5-1 and TRBJ1-1, reads KAGVTQTPRYLIKTRGQQVTLSCSPISGHRSVSWYQQTPGQGLQFLFEYFSETQRNKGNFPGRFSGRQFSNSRSEMNVSTLELGDSALYLCDSSLDRGRGTEAFFGQGTRLTVV.

CDR3 coding DNA: TGTGCCAGCAGCCCTAGCGGGGGGGCCTCCGGGGAGCTGTTTTTT. This translates into CASSPSGGASGELFF. This rearrangement joins TRBV7-3 to TRBJ2-2, with 12 positions matching TRBD2. The length of the CDR3 is 15 residues. From germline, CDR1 is SGHTA and CDR2 FQGTGA. V dropped 5 bases and J dropped 6; count of bases not matched to a gene: 4. The entire variable domain, with the rest obtained from reference TRBV7-3 and TRBJ2-2, is as follows: GAGVSQTPSNKVTEKGKYVELRCDPISGHTALYWYRQSLGQGPEFLIYFQGTGAADDSGLPNDRFFAVRPEGSVSTLKIQRTERGDSAVYLCASSPSGGASGELFFGEGSRLTVL.

This clonotype has only one observation. One end of the junction fails to match germline, which may point to a read error. This chain connects TRBV6-1 to TRBJ2-3; D ambiguous. This CDR3 is 13 amino acids long. Germline V gene lookup returns CDR1 MNHNS and CDR2 SASEGT. The CDR3 region is CARSEIRQDTHYF. The CDR3, as DNA: TGTGCCAGAAGTGAAATTCGGCAAGATACTCATTATTTT.

The genes are TRBV25-1 and TRBJ1-2; D is ambiguous. The CDR3 is 13 amino acids. Looked up from germline, CDR1 is MGHDK and CDR2 is SYGVNS. The V end was cut by 2 bases, the J end by 8 bases, with 12 bases between. For the CDR3, the DNA is TGTGCCAGCAGTGAAGAGGAGGAAGAAGGCTACACCTTC. Protein product: CASSEEEEEGYTF.

This rearrangement joins TRBV7-9 to TRBJ2-3, with no clear D. The V gene's germline CDR1 is SEHNR and CDR2 FQNEAQ (reference sequence). V was clipped by 2 bases and J by 2 bases, with 8 bases between them. The CDR3 contains 14 residues. The CDR3 is CASSLSWDTDTQYF. The CDR3 region has the DNA TGTGCCAGCAGCTTATCGTGGGACACAGATACGCAGTATTTT.

The chain links TRBV19 to TRBJ1-5, with TRBD1 identical over 7 bases. Losses at the gene ends were 5 bases for V and 3 bases for J; bases not matched to a gene: 7. The CDR3 is 15 residues long. Germline loops: CDR1 LNHDA, CDR2 SQIVND (reference sequence). The CDR3 sequence: CASSYFGTDNQPQHF. Here the CDR3 DNA reads TGTGCCAGTAGTTACTTCGGGACAGACAATCAGCCCCAGCATTTT.

This clonotype occurred a few times. The chain carries TRBV4-2 and TRBJ2-1, with TRBD2 matching over 13 bases. The ends lost 8 bases at V and 0 bases at J; junction bases unmatched: 13. The V gene's germline CDR1 is LGHNA and CDR2 YNFKEQ. This CDR3 has 19 residues. CDR3 in DNA: TGTGCCAGCGCACCCCGGGGGACTAGCGGGAAGAGCTCCTACAATGAGCAGTTCTTC. Encoded protein: CASAPRGTSGKSSYNEQFF.

In this sample, this clonotype turned up a few times. The chain uses TRBV27 and TRBJ1-2, with D possibly TRBD1 on 6 matching bases. The CDR3 is 15 amino acids. CDR1 is MNHEY and CDR2 is SMNVEV in the germline V gene (reference sequence). V was clipped by 4 bases and J by 5 bases, with 17 bases between them. The CDR3 sequence: CASSSHQDRPYGYTF. The CDR3 DNA reads TGTGCCAGCAGTTCCCATCAGGACAGACCTTATGGCTACACCTTC.

As concerns this clonotype: At one end, the junction sequence differs from germline, possibly due to a read error. The chain couples TRBV7-2 to TRBJ2-3; TRBD2 might be the D (5 bases). The CDR3 runs 14 residues. CDR1 SGHTA and CDR2 FQGNSA come from the germline V gene. In DNA form, the CDR3 reads TGTGCCAGCAGCTCATCGGACTGGGCAGATACGAAGTATTGG. Protein product: CASSSSDWADTKYW.

The V call is TRBV27, the J call TRBJ2-7; tentative D call: TRBD2 (6 bases). Germline CDR1 MNHEY, CDR2 SMNVEV (reference sequence). This CDR3 has 15 residues. V was trimmed by 1 base and J by 0 bases, leaving 10 bases between them. CDR3 loop: CASSLYQGLSYEQYF. CDR3 DNA: TGTGCCAGCAGTTTATATCAGGGACTCTCCTACGAGCAGTACTTC.

This chain joins TRBV10-2 and TRBJ1-5; D call uncertain. Germline V gene data show CDR1 as WSHSY and CDR2 as SAAADI. The V and J ends lost 6 bases and 4 bases respectively, with 13 bases between them. CDR3 length: 14 residues. The CDR3 sequence is CASRNPRENQPQHF. The DNA of the CDR3 is TGCGCCAGCAGAAATCCCAGAGAAAATCAGCCCCAGCATTTT.

The genes are TRBV27 and TRBJ1-5; 12 nucleotides align to TRBD1. This CDR3 is 13 amino acids long. Trimming cost V 10 bases and J 7 bases; bases outside gene matches: 5. Germline assignment: CDR1 MNHEY and CDR2 SMNVEV (reference sequence). DNA for the CDR3: TGTGCCACGGGACAGGGGGCGTCACAGCCCCAGCATTTT. Protein: CATGQGASQPQHF.

V and J are TRBV6-1 and TRBJ2-2; 11 bases fit TRBD2. The CDR3 is 16 residues long. CDR1 and CDR2 from the germline V gene are MNHNS and SASEGT. The J segment lost 4 bases and the V segment lost 4 bases, leaving 5 bases of the junction unmatched. The CDR3 reads CASSGVAGGSTGELFF. In DNA, the CDR3 is TGTGCCAGCAGTGGTGTAGCGGGAGGGAGCACCGGGGAGCTGTTTTTT.

The V gene is TRBV7-8, the J gene TRBJ2-7, with D tentatively TRBD2 (5 bases). The CDR3 extends over 15 amino acids. Per the germline V gene, CDR1 is SGHVS and CDR2 is FQNEAQ. V gave up 1 base and J gave up 3 bases, with 13 bases separating them. CDR3 sequence reads: CASSLEEDGFYEQYF. CDR3 in DNA: TGTGCCAGCAGCTTAGAGGAGGATGGTTTCTACGAGCAGTACTTC.

J is TRBJ2-3 and V is TRBV20-1, with TRBD1 identical over 7 bases. V shed 5 bases and J 3 bases; nucleotides not matched to a gene: 11. This CDR3 region has 15 residues. Germline V lookup: CDR1 DFQATT, CDR2 SNEGSKA (reference sequence). CDR3 sequence (DNA): TGCAGTGCTGGGCACCGACAGGGAAAAACAGATACGCAGTATTTT. It translates to CSAGHRQGKTDTQYF.

V usage is TRBV7-9 and J usage is TRBJ2-3; the D is unclear. The CDR3 length is 14 residues. Germline V gene lookup returns CDR1 SEHNR and CDR2 FQNEAQ (reference sequence). The ends were cut back, 7 bases at V and 4 bases at J, with 15 bases in the middle. The DNA for the CDR3 is TGTGCCAGCATCGGTCCGGGTTGGGCAGATACGCAGTATTTT. Protein sequence: CASIGPGWADTQYF. Together with reference TRBV7-9 and TRBJ2-3, the CDR3 gives the full variable domain: DTGVSQNPRHKITKRGQNVTFRCDPISEHNRLYWYRQTLGQGPEFLTYFQNEAQLEKSRLLSDRFSAERPKGSFSTLEIQRTEQGDSAMYLCASIGPGWADTQYFGPGTRLTVL.

This clonotype was detected a few times. The CDR3 DNA sequence: TGTGCCAGCAGTCCTAAGATCGACGGATTTACCTACGAGCAGTACTTC. Residues: CASSPKIDGFTYEQYF. V and J are TRBV6-1 and TRBJ2-7; D remains unclear. V lost 5 bases and J 2 bases, leaving 19 bases between the germline ends. The CDR3 runs 16 residues. Germline V gene lookup returns CDR1 MNHNS and CDR2 SASEGT.

The V call is TRBV24-1, the J call TRBJ2-3, with 8 bases that match TRBD2. Trimming cost V 3 bases and J 2 bases; bases outside gene matches: 6. Germline-derived CDR1 and CDR2 are KGHDR and SFDVKD. The CDR3 is 16 amino acids. The CDR3 DNA is TGTGCCACCAGTGATCCCCCAGCGGGGGACACAGATACGCAGTATTTT. Its protein product is CATSDPPAGDTDTQYF.

The gene calls are TRBV4-1 and TRBJ2-1; TRBD2 matches 10 bases. Germline V lookup: CDR1 MGHRA, CDR2 YSYEKL. After removal of 3 bases from V and 8 bases from J, the junction contained 10 bases not matched to a gene. This CDR3 spans 16 amino acids. The CDR3 spells CASSQKSGGAGDEQFF. CDR3 nucleotides: TGCGCCAGCAGCCAGAAAAGCGGGGGGGCTGGGGATGAGCAGTTCTTC.

This clonotype has a handful of counts. One end of the junction varies from germline; a read error may be responsible. This rearrangement joins TRBV5-1 to TRBJ1-1, with no clear D. Germline loops: CDR1 SGHRS, CDR2 YFSETQ. The CDR3 length is 14 residues. CDR3 DNA sequence: TGTGCCAGCAGCTTAGCGGCCAGGAACACTGAAGCTTTCTTT. It codes for CASSLAARNTEAFF.

This clonotype was found once. The chain joins TRBV18 to TRBJ2-5; D might be TRBD1 (8 bases). Germline lookup yields CDR1 KGHSH and CDR2 LQKENI. This CDR3 contains 16 residues. The V and J ends lost 3 bases and 6 bases respectively, with 20 bases between them. The CDR3 DNA follows: TGTGCCAGCTCACCGCTCGGGACAGGACTAGAAAAGACCCAGTACTTC. This sequence encodes CASSPLGTGLEKTQYF.

The chain couples TRBV10-3 to TRBJ1-4; the D is unclear. The CDR3 length is 15 residues. V was shortened by 3 bases and J by 5 bases, with 13 bases between the two germline ends. Germline CDR1 ENHRY, CDR2 SYGVKD. The CDR3 nucleotides read TGTGCCATCAGTGATATTGAGGGTGAGAATGAAAAACTGTTTTTT. This translates into CAISDIEGENEKLFF.

Note on this clonotype: This may come from a read error, since a much larger clone is one base off. The chain recombines TRBV7-3 with TRBJ1-1; 9 nucleotides align to TRBD1. V trimming: 2 bases; J trimming: 6 bases; junction bases outside the gene matches: 7. This CDR3 region has 15 residues. Germline CDR1 SGHTA, CDR2 FQGTGA. The CDR3, as DNA: TGTGCCAGCAGCTTACTTTGGACAGGGGATGCTGAAGCTTTCTTT. This translates into CASSLLWTGDAEAFF.

V is TRBV6-6 and J is TRBJ1-4, with TRBD1 matching 9 bases. The CDR3 totals 15 residues. Germline loops: CDR1 MNHNY, CDR2 SVGAGI (reference sequence). After removal of 2 bases from V and 8 bases from J, the junction contained 6 bases not matched to a gene. CDR3 coding DNA: TGTGCCAGCAGTTACGTTGGACAGGGGTCAGAAAAACTGTTTTTT. This sequence encodes CASSYVGQGSEKLFF.

The sample holds a few counts of this clonotype. The chain combines TRBV19 with TRBJ2-2; 13 positions agree with TRBD2. Losses at the gene ends were 8 bases for V and 5 bases for J; bases not matched to a gene: 8. In germline, CDR1 is LNHDA, CDR2 SQIVND (reference sequence). This CDR3 has 16 amino acids. The CDR3 coding sequence is TGTGCCAGTGGAGGGACTAGCGGGAAGGGAACCGGGGAGCTGTTTTTT. This translates into CASGGTSGKGTGELFF.

A few counts support this clonotype. V gene TRBV7-9 combines with J gene TRBJ1-2; TRBD1 is a possible D gene (5 bases). CDR3 length: 12 residues. Per germline, CDR1 SEHNR and CDR2 FQNEAQ (reference sequence). V was cut by 9 bases and J by 2 bases, with 10 bases left in between. The CDR3 here is CASAQENYGYTF. CDR3 DNA: TGTGCCAGTGCACAGGAAAACTATGGCTACACCTTC.

J is TRBJ2-3 and V is TRBV14; TRBD2 agrees at 9 bases. Trimming at V came to 0 bases and at J to 6 bases, leaving 7 bases not matched to a gene. CDR3 size: 16 residues. The V gene's germline CDR1 is SGHDN and CDR2 FVKESK. The DNA of the CDR3 is TGTGCCAGCAGCCAAGAATCGGTAGCGGGGGTCGATACGCAGTATTTT. It encodes CASSQESVAGVDTQYF.

In its sample, this clonotype was seen a few times. The chain recombines TRBV7-6 with TRBJ2-2, with 10 bases fitting TRBD2. This CDR3 is 16 amino acids long. V shed 4 bases, J shed 7 bases, and the junction held 9 bases outside the gene matches. Germline CDR1 reads SGHVS; CDR2 reads FNYEAQ. CDR3: CASSWLAGDSGGELFF. The CDR3 DNA reads TGTGCCAGCAGCTGGCTAGCGGGAGATTCTGGCGGGGAGCTGTTTTTT.